This T cell receptor (beta chain) was captured in a study of T cells in Graves' hyperthyroidism and ophthalmopathy. Of note for this clonotype: The conserved final phenylalanine or tryptophan is absent from the CDR3, which likely points to a read error.

Researchers barred patients who had uncontrolled infection, other autoimmune disease, pregnancy or lactation. This sample holds PBMCs from 10 ml fresh peripheral blood. TCR beta CDR3 sequences were amplified from RNA transcripts. Researchers ran a first-round RT-PCR on the TCR CDR3 using the HTBI primer set. TCRdb processed the multiplex PCR reads anew with MiXCR; each CDR3 protein has one entry. The repertoire holds over 45,000 distinct CDR3 sequences, with 49% as singletons. V lost 6 bases and J 3 bases, leaving 14 bases between the germline ends. This CDR3 comprises 14 residues. Germline CDR1 and CDR2: MNHEY and SVGAGI.

The chain couples TRBV6-5 to TRBJ2-5; maybe TRBD1 (6 bases). Sequenced sample: blood. This TCR was sampled from a woman in her twenties or thirties with Graves' ophthalmopathy. The CDR3 is CASRYAGTKETQYV. DNA for the CDR3: TGTGCCAGCAGGTACGCCGGGACAAAAGAGACCCAGTACGTC.